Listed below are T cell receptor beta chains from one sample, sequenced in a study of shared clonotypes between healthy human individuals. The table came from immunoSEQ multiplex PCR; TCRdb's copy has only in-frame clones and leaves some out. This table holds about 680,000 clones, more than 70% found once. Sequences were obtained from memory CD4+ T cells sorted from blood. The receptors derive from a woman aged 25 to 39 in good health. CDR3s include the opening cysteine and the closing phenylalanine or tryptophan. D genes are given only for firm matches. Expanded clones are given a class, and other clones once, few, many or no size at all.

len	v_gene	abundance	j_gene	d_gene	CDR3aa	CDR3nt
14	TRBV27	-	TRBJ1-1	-	CASSARVLNTEAFF	TGTGCCAGCAGTGCCCGGGTGTTGAACACTGAAGCTTTCTTT
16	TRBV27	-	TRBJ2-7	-	CASSSSGVGSSYEQYF	TGTGCCAGCAGTTCCTCCGGGGTAGGAAGCTCCTACGAGCAGTACTTC
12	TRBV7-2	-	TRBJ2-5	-	CASSLDWGAPYF	TGTGCCAGCAGCTTAGATTGGGGGGCGCCGTACTTC
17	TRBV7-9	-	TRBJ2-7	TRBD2	CASSLDSLGGVLREQYF	TGTGCCAGCAGCTTAGACTCCCTGGGAGGGGTCCTGCGGGAGCAGTACTTC
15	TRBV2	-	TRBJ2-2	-	CASSENELEAGELFF	TGTGCCAGCAGTGAGAACGAGCTAGAGGCCGGGGAGCTGTTTTTT
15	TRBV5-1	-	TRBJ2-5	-	CASSLDPGYQETQYF	TGCGCCAGCAGCTTGGACCCGGGCTATCAAGAGACCCAGTACTTC
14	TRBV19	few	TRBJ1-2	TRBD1	CASVETGGAQGYTF	TGTGCCAGTGTTGAAACAGGGGGCGCACAGGGCTACACCTTC
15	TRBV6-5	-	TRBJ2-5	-	CASSYSSPRGETQYF	TGTGCCAGCAGTTACTCATCACCACGAGGGGAGACCCAGTACTTC
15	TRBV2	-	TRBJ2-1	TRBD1	CASSEPWTGNNEQFF	TGTGCCAGCAGTGAACCATGGACAGGGAACAATGAGCAGTTCTTC
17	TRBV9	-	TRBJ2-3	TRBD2	CASSARDSGSSRDTQYF	TGTGCCAGCAGCGCCCGAGATAGCGGGAGTTCGCGGGATACGCAGTATTTT
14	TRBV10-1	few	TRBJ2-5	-	CASSESGGGETQYF	TGCGCCAGCAGTGAGTCGGGTGGCGGAGAGACCCAGTACTTC
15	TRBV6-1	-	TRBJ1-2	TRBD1	CASSEMPAGTGGYTF	TGTGCCAGCAGTGAAATGCCAGCCGGGACAGGAGGCTACACCTTC
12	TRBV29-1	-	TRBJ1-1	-	CSVKQVNTEAFF	TGCAGCGTGAAACAGGTGAACACTGAAGCTTTCTTT
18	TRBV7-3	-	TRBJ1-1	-	CASSLIPGTVAANTEAFF	TGTGCCAGCAGCTTAATCCCCGGGACCGTGGCAGCGAACACTGAAGCTTTCTTT
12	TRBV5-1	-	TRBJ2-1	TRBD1	CASSTDRGSPFF	TGCGCCAGCAGCACAGACAGGGGATCGCCGTTCTTC
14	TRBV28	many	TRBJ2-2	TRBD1	CAGRQGVDTGELFF	TGTGCCGGACGACAGGGGGTGGACACCGGGGAGCTGTTTTTT
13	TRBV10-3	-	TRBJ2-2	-	CAISNRSTGELFF	TGTGCCATCAGTAACAGGTCTACCGGGGAGCTGTTTTTT
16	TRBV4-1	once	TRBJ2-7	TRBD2	CASSLAGVGVGNEQYF	TGCGCCAGCAGCCTAGCGGGAGTTGGCGTCGGGAACGAGCAGTACTTC
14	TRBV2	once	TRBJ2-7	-	CASSEEIANYEQYF	TGTGCCAGCAGTGAAGAGATAGCGAACTACGAGCAGTACTTC
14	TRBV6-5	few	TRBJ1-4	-	CASSYLGGNEKLFF	TGTGCCAGCAGTTACCTCGGCGGGAATGAAAAACTGTTTTTT
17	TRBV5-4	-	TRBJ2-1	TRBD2	CASSAGRAGGPYNEQFF	TGTGCCAGCAGCGCGGGTCGGGCGGGAGGCCCCTACAATGAGCAGTTCTTC
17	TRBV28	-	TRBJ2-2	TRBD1	CASTSSAGTGSTGELFF	TGTGCCAGCACATCCTCCGCGGGGACAGGCTCCACCGGGGAGCTGTTTTTT
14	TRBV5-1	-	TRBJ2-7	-	CASSQNSGTYEQYF	TGCGCCAGCAGCCAGAACAGTGGAACCTACGAGCAGTACTTC
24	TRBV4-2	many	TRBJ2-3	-	CASSQDPMLYQRTASIPHTDTQYF	TGTGCCAGCAGCCAAGATCCCATGTTATATCAACGGACAGCTTCGATCCCACACACAGATACGCAGTATTTT
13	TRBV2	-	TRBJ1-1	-	CASSAGLDTEAFF	TGTGCCAGCTCGGCGGGATTGGACACTGAAGCTTTCTTT
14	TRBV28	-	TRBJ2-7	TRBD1	CASSLGDRAYEQYF	TGTGCCAGCAGTTTAGGGGACAGGGCCTACGAGCAGTACTTC
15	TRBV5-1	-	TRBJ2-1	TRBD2	CASSGEGLAGNEQFF	TGCGCCAGCAGCGGGGAGGGACTAGCGGGAAATGAGCAGTTCTTC
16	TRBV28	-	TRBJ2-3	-	CASSTATSFGADTQYF	TGTGCCAGCAGTACCGCAACCTCGTTTGGTGCGGATACGCAGTATTTT
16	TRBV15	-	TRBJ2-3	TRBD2	CATSRLPGRATDTQYF	TGTGCCACCAGCAGACTTCCCGGGAGGGCAACAGATACGCAGTATTTT
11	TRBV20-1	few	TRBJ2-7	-	CSATSDYEQYF	TGCAGTGCTACCTCGGACTACGAGCAGTACTTC
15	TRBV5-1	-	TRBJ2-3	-	CASSRQGTSTDTQYF	TGCGCCAGCAGCCGCCAGGGGACTAGCACAGATACGCAGTATTTT